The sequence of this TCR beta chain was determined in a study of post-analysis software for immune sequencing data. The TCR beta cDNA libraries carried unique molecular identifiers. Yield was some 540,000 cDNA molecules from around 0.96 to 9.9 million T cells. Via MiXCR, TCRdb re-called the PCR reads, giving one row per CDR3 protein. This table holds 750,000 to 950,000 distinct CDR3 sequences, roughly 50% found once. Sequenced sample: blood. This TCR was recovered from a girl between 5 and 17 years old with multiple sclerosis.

The CDR3, as DNA: TGCGCCAGCAGCTTGGTCCAGGGGGTGGACTACGAGCAGTACTTC. Translating it yields CASSLVQGVDYEQYF. This chain connects TRBV5-1 to TRBJ2-7; 7 positions agree with TRBD1. The V gene's germline CDR1 is SGHRS and CDR2 YFSETQ. The CDR3 has 15 amino acids. The V gene end was trimmed by 0 bases and the J gene end by 3 bases; junction bases not matched to a gene: 6.